Below are 5 T cell receptor beta chains sequenced from a single sample in a study of shared clonotypes between healthy human individuals (dated by TCRdb to about 2020). For the CD8 naive samples, CD45RO-negative cells were positively selected for CCR7, yielding a CD45RA+CCR7+ population from which TemRA cells were excluded. Library method: the immunoSEQ multiplex PCR assay. TCRdb took this table from immuneACCESS and kept in-frame rearrangements with V and J called. Such tables lack part of the clones; where checked against another copy, unresolved V genes explain under half of the gap, and the rest is unexplained. For this sample there are about 2 million clones; approximately 94% appear just once. The ten largest make up about 1.1% of the sample. The source material was naive CD8+ T cells sorted from blood. The sample's cell subset or site label, decoded: CD45RA+CCR7+. These receptors were obtained from a man aged 18 to 30 in good health.

The chain uses TRBV5-4 and TRBJ2-1, with 9 bases matching TRBD2. J gave up 10 bases and V 4 bases, and 3 bases lay outside the gene matches. Germline CDR1 is SGHNT and CDR2 is YYREEE (reference sequence). There are 12 residues in the CDR3. CDR3 nucleotide sequence: TGTGCCAGCAGCGAGACTAGCGGAGAGCAGTTCTTC. It is translated as CASSETSGEQFF.

V is TRBV2 and J is TRBJ2-7; 9 nucleotides match TRBD1. Trimming cost V 5 bases and J 0 bases; bases outside gene matches: 2. Germline CDR1 and CDR2: SNHLY and FYNNEI. The CDR3 length is 14 residues. CDR3 protein: CASSQGQGSYEQYF. The CDR3 DNA sequence: TGTGCCAGCAGTCAGGGACAGGGCTCCTACGAGCAGTACTTC.

V is TRBV7-8 and J is TRBJ1-1; unclear D gene. With 2 bases removed from V and 3 bases from J, the gap between germline ends came to 10 bases. CDR3 size: 14 residues. The V gene's germline CDR1 is SGHVS and CDR2 FQNEAQ. CDR3: CASSLLPGDTEAFF. The DNA of the CDR3 is TGTGCCAGCAGCTTATTGCCCGGTGACACTGAAGCTTTCTTT.

The chain employs TRBV4-3 and TRBJ2-3; possibly TRBD2 for D (6 bases). Trimming cost V 3 bases and J 6 bases, with 22 bases left between them. Germline CDR1 LGHNA, CDR2 YSLEER. The CDR3 spans 17 residues. CDR3 in DNA: TGCGCCAGCAGCCATTCCGAACCGGGGACTGGGTCGGATACGCAGTATTTT. This translates into CASSHSEPGTGSDTQYF.

In regard to this clone: Distinct nucleotide sequences in the sample also encode this CDR3. CDR3 DNA sequence: TGTGCCAGCAGCTTAGGACAGGGGGCCTACGAGCAGTACTTC. It is translated as CASSLGQGAYEQYF. The V gene is TRBV7-2, the J gene TRBJ2-7; TRBD1 matches 9 bases. The CDR3 length is 14 residues. V lost 1 base and J lost 2; bases outside the gene matches: 0. Germline CDR1 reads SGHTA; CDR2 reads FQGNSA.